This T cell receptor (beta chain) stems from a study of T-cell reconstitution after alpha-beta-depleted transplantation in children. Points from the study as a whole: For some patients, TCRbeta diversity was high at day 60 because of recipient T cells and thymic progenitors that survived. By about two months after transplant, alpha-beta T cells reportedly arose from several hundred graft clones that had expanded. Most T-cell counts and diversity one year after the transplant came from T cells that were newly produced.

For TCRbeta, the library was prepared with unique molecular identifiers. TCRdb processed the PCR reads anew with MiXCR; each CDR3 protein has one entry. The repertoire has 200,000 to 300,000 distinct CDR3 sequences, more than 20% of them found once; the top ten carry around 4.8%. With regard to this clonotype: Its antigen is unknown.

This CDR3 is 15 amino acids long. The germline gives CDR1 MNHEY, CDR2 SVGEGT. The V gene end was trimmed by 5 bases and the J gene end by 7 bases; junction bases not matched to a gene: 11. Sequenced material: PBMCs, mostly from graft donor cells, taken 360 days after TCRalphabeta/CD19-depleted stem cell transplant. This chain connects TRBV6-2 or TRBV6-3 to TRBJ2-4; 7 bases match TRBD1. This clonotype was sampled from a female patient between 2 and 10 years old who had a stem cell transplant for congenital amegakaryocytic thrombocytopenia, so the T cells may come from the graft donor. In DNA form, the CDR3 reads TGTGCCAGCAGTCGCGAGACAGGGTTCCGGAACATTCAGTACTTC. This gives the protein CASSRETGFRNIQYF.